The next 32 T cell receptor beta chains were all read from a single sample in a study of blood T cell repertoires in COVID-19. TCRdb's table, derived via immunoSEQ multiplex PCR, lists solely in-frame clones and lacks some. The sample holds hundreds of thousands of clones; 86% are singletons and the top ten take more than 1.4%. The source material was peripheral blood. The receptors here all came from a woman between 25 and 40 years old with active or convalescent COVID-19.

This clone has a single count. The V and J genes are TRBV27 and TRBJ1-4; possibly TRBD1 for D (5 bases). Germline V gives CDR1 MNHEY, CDR2 SMNVEV (reference sequence). The CDR3 has 13 residues. Trimming removed 1 base from V and 7 bases from J, with 7 bases in between. CDR3 sequence: CASSLFGGEKLFF. DNA of the CDR3: TGTGCCAGCAGTTTATTCGGGGGTGAAAAACTGTTTTTT.

V gene TRBV13 combines with J gene TRBJ2-2; possible D gene TRBD2, 6 bases. This CDR3 spans 17 amino acids. Germline V gene lookup returns CDR1 PRHDT and CDR2 FYEKMQ (reference sequence). V was shortened by 5 bases and J by 0 bases, with 16 bases between the two germline ends. The CDR3 sequence: CASSPGLGGPNTGELFF. The CDR3 nucleotides are TGTGCCAGCAGCCCAGGTTTGGGGGGACCGAACACCGGGGAGCTGTTTTTT.

This chain uses TRBV5-8 with TRBJ2-5; D not resolved. The germline V gene has CDR1 SGHTS and CDR2 YDEGEE. Trimming left V 4 bases short and J 3 bases short, with 10 bases between. This CDR3 is 13 amino acids long. The CDR3 DNA reads TGTGCCAGCAGCCGTGACTGGGAAGAGACCCAGTACTTC. This translates into CASSRDWEETQYF.

The chain has TRBV6-5 and TRBJ1-2; possible D gene TRBD1, 6 bases. CDR1 is MNHEY and CDR2 is SVGAGI in the germline V gene. This CDR3 contains 13 residues. The V end was cut by 5 bases, the J end by 7 bases, with 14 bases between. The CDR3 is CASSPILTGGYTF. Here the CDR3 DNA reads TGTGCCAGCAGTCCAATATTGACAGGTGGCTACACCTTC.

The chain carries TRBV27 and TRBJ1-2; 12 bases are a match to TRBD1. J gave up 8 bases and V 3 bases, and 1 base lay outside the gene matches. The germline gives CDR1 MNHEY, CDR2 SMNVEV (reference sequence). The CDR3 length is 13 residues. CDR3 amino acids: CASSLGTGGGYTF. The CDR3, as DNA: TGTGCCAGCAGTTTGGGGACAGGGGGCGGCTACACCTTC.

J is TRBJ1-5 and V is TRBV2; possibly TRBD1 for D (6 bases). V was cut by 4 bases and J by 7 bases, with 8 bases left in between. This CDR3 contains 12 residues. Germline-derived CDR1 and CDR2 are SNHLY and FYNNEI. For the CDR3, the DNA is TGTGCCAGCAGTGGACAGGTCCAGCCCCAGCATTTT. It codes for CASSGQVQPQHF.

The chain is built from TRBV14 and TRBJ2-1; TRBD1 is a possible D gene (5 bases). Germline values: CDR1 SGHDN, CDR2 FVKESK. This CDR3 spans 14 amino acids. The germline V and J ends were trimmed by 1 base and 10 bases, with 14 bases remaining between them. The DNA for the CDR3 is TGTGCCAGCAGCCAAGGATTACAGGTTTGGGAGCAGTTCTTC. It specifies CASSQGLQVWEQFF.

The chain has TRBV14 and TRBJ1-2, with no clear D. This CDR3 is 13 amino acids long. Trimming took 5 bases from V and 3 from J, leaving 10 bases between them. Germline CDR1 is SGHDN and CDR2 is FVKESK. The CDR3 spells CASSAGTYYGYTF. CDR3 DNA: TGTGCCAGCAGCGCGGGCACTTACTATGGCTACACCTTC.

The sample holds one count of this clone. The CDR3, as DNA: TGTGCCAGCAAAGAAGGGGGTTCTGGAAACACCATATATTTT. It yields the protein CASKEGGSGNTIYF. The chain recombines TRBV6-5 with TRBJ1-3; D possibly corresponds to TRBD1 (6 bases). The germline V gene encodes CDR1 MNHEY and CDR2 SVGAGI. CDR3 size: 14 residues. The ends were cut back, 7 bases at V and 1 base at J, with 11 bases in the middle.

The chain employs TRBV19 and TRBJ2-1; 9 nucleotides match TRBD2. Germline V gives CDR1 LNHDA, CDR2 SQIVND (reference sequence). There are 17 residues in the CDR3. The trim removed 3 bases at V and 8 bases at J, leaving 14 bases unmatched. The CDR3 sequence is CASSIRFGAGGPDEQFF. As DNA, the CDR3 is TGTGCCAGTAGTATCAGGTTTGGGGCGGGGGGGCCGGATGAGCAGTTCTTC.

The chain recombines TRBV19 with TRBJ1-4; the match to TRBD1 covers 8 bases. The V segment lost 5 bases and the J segment 4 bases; nucleotides outside the gene matches: 6. Germline loops: CDR1 LNHDA, CDR2 SQIVND (reference sequence). The CDR3 has 15 amino acids. CDR3 loop: CASSLGQGGNEKLFF. As DNA, the CDR3 is TGTGCCAGTAGTCTCGGACAGGGAGGTAATGAAAAACTGTTTTTT.

This chain joins TRBV27 and TRBJ2-7; 7 bases agree with TRBD2. CDR1 MNHEY and CDR2 SMNVEV come from the germline V gene (reference sequence). The trim removed 2 bases at V and 6 bases at J, leaving 7 bases unmatched. This CDR3 spans 14 amino acids. Here the CDR3 reads CASSLGGSQGEQYF. CDR3 bases: TGTGCCAGCAGTTTAGGCGGGAGTCAGGGCGAGCAGTACTTC.

For the CDR3, the DNA is TGCGCCAGCAGCTATAGCGGGAGAGGGGGCTACAATGAGCAGTTCTTC. It encodes CASSYSGRGGYNEQFF. V usage is TRBV5-1 and J usage is TRBJ2-1; TRBD2 matches 9 bases. V shed 3 bases and J 3 bases; nucleotides not matched to a gene: 7. The CDR3 runs 16 residues. Germline V lookup: CDR1 SGHRS, CDR2 YFSETQ.

This chain joins TRBV29-1 and TRBJ1-2; D not certain. V lost 3 bases to trimming and J lost 7 bases, with 21 bases between them. The CDR3 has 15 amino acids. The germline V gene encodes CDR1 SQVTM and CDR2 ANQGSEA. CDR3 sequence: CSVEPSVRPGGGYTF. Here the CDR3 DNA reads TGCAGCGTTGAGCCGTCTGTGCGCCCAGGAGGTGGCTACACCTTC.

The gene calls are TRBV29-1 and TRBJ1-2; maybe TRBD1 (5 bases). Germline lookup yields CDR1 SQVTM and CDR2 ANQGSEA. Trimming removed 0 bases at V and 6 bases at J, with 14 bases between. This CDR3 is 14 amino acids long. CDR3 amino acids: CSVEDRGISDGYTF. The DNA of the CDR3 is TGCAGCGTTGAAGATAGGGGAATTTCGGATGGCTACACCTTC.

The chain couples TRBV6-6 to TRBJ1-1; TRBD1 might be the D (6 bases). The CDR3 extends over 14 amino acids. V was shortened by 2 bases and J by 1 base, with 8 bases between the two germline ends. Germline CDR1 and CDR2: MNHNY and SVGAGI (reference sequence). CDR3 loop: CASSYRGSNTEAFF. CDR3 in DNA: TGTGCCAGCAGTTACAGGGGGTCGAACACTGAAGCTTTCTTT.

The chain joins TRBV5-4 to TRBJ2-7, with 10 bases lining up with TRBD1. Unmatched junction bases numbered 8, after V lost 4 bases and J lost 4 bases. The CDR3 has 15 residues. From germline, CDR1 is SGHNT and CDR2 YYREEE (reference sequence). The DNA for the CDR3 is TGTGCCAGCAGCCAGGGGGGACAGGGGATTTACGAGCAGTACTTC. Translation: CASSQGGQGIYEQYF.

The chain links TRBV5-6 to TRBJ2-2; TRBD2 agrees at 9 bases. Germline V gene sequence: CDR1 SGHDT, CDR2 YYEEEE. The length of the CDR3 is 17 residues. Trimming cost V 0 bases and J 6 bases; bases outside gene matches: 9. The CDR3 DNA is TGTGCCAGCAGCTTGGCTGCTAGCGGGGACCCCGCCGGGGAGCTGTTTTTT. It encodes CASSLAASGDPAGELFF.

The DNA of the CDR3 is TGTGCCAGCAGCCAAGAGTGGCGGGGGGGCTCGGATACGCAGTATTTT. Amino acid sequence: CASSQEWRGGSDTQYF. This chain uses TRBV4-2 with TRBJ2-3; 9 bases agree with TRBD2. CDR1 and CDR2 from the germline V gene are LGHNA and YNFKEQ. The V gene end was trimmed by 0 bases and the J gene end by 6 bases; junction bases not matched to a gene: 7. This CDR3 comprises 16 residues.

The rearrangement links TRBV7-2 to TRBJ2-3; TRBD2 matches 10 bases. This CDR3 has 21 residues. Germline CDR1 and CDR2: SGHTA and FQGNSA. Germline trimming cut 0 bases from V and 4 bases from J; bases unmatched to any gene: 19. The CDR3 loop is CASSLAPRASGGGEQADTQYF. CDR3 coding DNA: TGTGCCAGCAGCTTAGCCCCCAGAGCTAGCGGGGGTGGGGAGCAGGCAGATACGCAGTATTTT.

CDR3 protein: CASSLQGAGELFF. For the CDR3, the DNA is TGTGCCAGCAGCTTACAGGGGGCCGGGGAGCTGTTTTTT. The rearrangement uses TRBV7-2 and TRBJ2-2, with 7 bases fitting TRBD1. Germline V gene data show CDR1 as SGHTA and CDR2 as FQGNSA. This CDR3 has 13 amino acids. Germline trimming cut 2 bases from V and 6 bases from J; bases unmatched to any gene: 0.

A note on this clone: Other DNA sequences from this sample encode an identical CDR3 as well. The chain employs TRBV6-1 and TRBJ2-5; a possible D gene is TRBD2 (6 bases). The CDR3 covers 14 residues. Trimming cost V 1 base and J 2 bases, with 8 bases left between them. Germline loops: CDR1 MNHNS, CDR2 SASEGT. The CDR3 DNA is TGTGCCAGCAGTGAAGGTGGGGGGCAAGAGACCCAGTACTTC. The encoded protein is CASSEGGGQETQYF.

The chain couples TRBV4-1 to TRBJ1-2; possibly TRBD1 for D (5 bases). Trimming pared 0 bases from V and 4 bases from J, leaving 15 bases between. The germline gives CDR1 MGHRA, CDR2 YSYEKL. The CDR3 covers 16 residues. The CDR3 protein is CASSQERARAGYGYTF. CDR3 DNA: TGCGCCAGCAGCCAAGAAAGGGCCAGGGCAGGCTATGGCTACACCTTC.

The V and J genes are TRBV29-1 and TRBJ1-3; no firm D call. Between the trimmed V and J ends, which lost 0 bases and 0 bases, there was a span of 18 bases. Germline CDR1 is SQVTM and CDR2 is ANQGSEA. This CDR3 contains 18 residues. This chain's CDR3 is CSVEEMWWSVSSGNTIYF. CDR3 nucleotides: TGCAGCGTTGAAGAAATGTGGTGGTCAGTCTCCTCTGGAAACACCATATATTTT.

The chain couples TRBV4-1 to TRBJ1-1, with 8 bases that match TRBD1. The CDR3 is 13 residues long. Germline CDR1 and CDR2: MGHRA and YSYEKL. With V trimmed by 5 bases and J by 4 bases, 3 bases remained unmatched. The CDR3 DNA follows: TGCGCCAGCAGCGCGGACAGGGCCACTGAAGCTTTCTTT. Translating it yields CASSADRATEAFF.

J is TRBJ2-7 and V is TRBV7-9; TRBD1 agrees at 11 bases. Germline loops: CDR1 SEHNR, CDR2 FQNEAQ (reference sequence). This CDR3 is 14 amino acids long. J gave up 6 bases and V 3 bases, and 4 bases lay outside the gene matches. CDR3 residues: CASSFPDRGREQYF. CDR3 coding DNA: TGTGCCAGCAGCTTTCCGGACAGGGGGCGCGAGCAGTACTTC.

The rearrangement uses TRBV5-1 and TRBJ1-1; tentatively, D is TRBD1 (6 bases). The CDR3 loop spans 15 amino acids. The ends were cut back, 3 bases at V and 3 bases at J, with 15 bases in the middle. CDR1 is SGHRS, CDR2 YFSETQ, per germline. CDR3 residues: CASSWNRVEDTEAFF. The CDR3 DNA reads as TGCGCCAGCAGCTGGAACAGGGTGGAGGACACTGAAGCTTTCTTT.

The V gene is TRBV2, the J gene TRBJ1-2; D may be TRBD1 (6 bases). The CDR3 contains 14 residues. Per germline, CDR1 SNHLY and CDR2 FYNNEI. V dropped 4 bases and J dropped 7 bases, with 16 bases sitting between them. CDR3 sequence: CASSVQGPSGGYTF. As DNA, the CDR3 is TGTGCCAGCAGTGTCCAGGGGCCAAGCGGTGGCTACACCTTC.

This clone was picked up a small number of times. The chain has TRBV11-3 and TRBJ1-1; the D is unclear. Trimming removed 5 bases from V and 0 bases from J, with 13 bases in between. The germline V gene has CDR1 SGHNT and CDR2 YENEEA. The CDR3 contains 15 residues. CDR3 residues: CASSPNGDMNTEAFF. In DNA form, the CDR3 reads TGTGCCAGCAGCCCAAACGGGGATATGAACACTGAAGCTTTCTTT.

The V call is TRBV19, the J call TRBJ1-5, with D unclear. CDR3 length: 14 residues. Germline V lookup: CDR1 LNHDA, CDR2 SQIVND (reference sequence). Trimming stripped 3 bases from V and 4 bases from J, with 10 bases between. The CDR3 nucleotides are TGTGCCAGTAGTATGAGGTCGGGAAATCAGCCCCAGCATTTT. Amino acids: CASSMRSGNQPQHF. Looking up the rest from reference TRBV19 and TRBJ1-5 gives the full variable domain: DGGITQSPKYLFRKEGQNVTLSCEQNLNHDAMYWYRQDPGQGLRLIYYSQIVNDFQKGDIAEGYSVSREKKESFPLTVTSAQKNPTAFYLCASSMRSGNQPQHFGDGTRLSIL.

This chain joins TRBV19 and TRBJ2-7, with 9 bases aligning to TRBD1. CDR3 length equals 15 residues. The V gene's germline CDR1 is LNHDA and CDR2 SQIVND (reference sequence). V dropped 9 bases and J dropped 1; count of bases not matched to a gene: 10. The CDR3 bases are TGTGCCAGCAATCAAGCGGGACAGGGATCCTACGAGCAGTACTTC. Amino acids: CASNQAGQGSYEQYF.

The table lists this clone with a count of one. V usage is TRBV30 and J usage is TRBJ2-1, with a possible D match to TRBD2 (6 bases). CDR1 and CDR2 (germline): GTSNPN, SVGIG (reference sequence). This CDR3 is 15 amino acids long. V was shortened by 4 bases and J by 0 bases, with 13 bases between the two germline ends. The CDR3 bases are TGTGCCTGGAATCATCTAGCGAGCTCCTACAATGAGCAGTTCTTC. Translating gives CAWNHLASSYNEQFF.